This TCR beta chain was captured in a study of Ad26.COV2.S vaccination and SARS-CoV-2 variants (dated by TCRdb to 2020 to 2023). Background for the entire study: Vaccine-arm donors were drawn from COV1001, a multicentre, randomized, double-blind, placebo-controlled phase I-IIa trial of Ad26.COV2.S in healthy adults. Ad26.COV2.S was administered intramuscularly at a dose of 5x10^10 or 1x10^11 viral particles, either as one shot or as two shots given 56 days apart. TCRbeta repertoire sequencing served as the tool for gauging how specific and how broad the SARS-CoV-2-reactive T cell receptors were following Ad26.COV2.S vaccination. The TCR-sequenced set comprised about 32 samples: around 20 Ad26.COV2.S vaccine recipients, 5 placebo recipients and 8 SARS-CoV-2 convalescent individuals. Participants in the trial were split at random into five groups of five each, receiving low-dose or high-dose Ad26.COV2.S once or twice, or else placebo on both occasions. Investigators remained blinded to trial group allocation during experiments and outcome assessment.

The sample's treatment or condition, from its label and the paper: roughly 19 received Ad26.COV2.S at low or high dose, single or two shots; about 5 received placebo; per-sample allocation not given. For vaccine and placebo recipients, repertoires were sequenced using samples collected on day 63 after the first injection. In Cohort 1b, roughly 26 adults aged 18-55 years were enrolled at a single site in Boston, USA, between 29 July and 7 August 2020. Ad26.COV2.S consisted of a replication-incompetent adenovirus type 26 vector by which a prefusion-stabilized SARS-CoV-2 spike protein from the original Wuhan strain was expressed. Broader findings and caveats from the paper: After vaccination, spike-specific CD8+ and CD4+ T cell responses were reported to show substantial breadth. Comparing responses between vaccine doses or regimens was not something the study was powered to do. Spike-specific TCR breadth was higher in Ad26.COV2.S recipients than in placebo recipients (P = 0.0014). Vaccine and placebo recipients had similar non-spike TCR breadth, a finding consistent with the vaccine containing only spike. It was noted by the authors that total T cell responses may have been underestimated by the TCR breadth and depth analyses.

The immunoSEQ Assay was the method used to sequence TCRbeta CDR3 regions. After extraction, genomic DNA underwent amplification by bias-controlled multiplex PCR, followed by high-throughput sequencing. In the authors' own workflow: To quantify the absolute abundance of every unique TCRbeta CDR3 region, sequences were collapsed and filtered. Usable DNA was measured by amplifying reference genes present in all nucleated cells, and TCRbeta template counts were normalized to that usable DNA to estimate T cell fraction. Repertoire TCRs were annotated as SARS-CoV-2-specific by exact matching of V gene, CDR3 amino acid sequence and J gene to a known reactive TCR set. MIRA supplied the reference SARS-CoV-2 TCR set, which was filtered for enrichment in COVID-19-positive ImmuneCODE repertoires so that public or cross-reactive TCRs were removed. Using the MIRA antigens, annotated TCRs were further analysed by specific ORF or by position within an ORF. Depth was the summed frequency of annotated unique rearrangements, while breadth was defined as annotated unique rearrangements over total unique productive rearrangements. TCR breadth was compared between groups using two-sided Wilcoxon rank-sum tests. TCRdb stores this immuneACCESS table with in-frame sequences only. Part of the clones is absent; in the studies checked, under half of the shortfall reflects unresolved V genes, and no reason is known for the rest. The V and J calls and clone size were taken over from that table, and D and trimming were inferred from the DNA. For this sample the table gives around 450,000 clones, of which about 90% were detected only once. The ten most abundant clones make up less than 5.5% of the sample.

Reading from cysteine to phenylalanine, the CDR3 counts 17 amino acids. Here the CDR3 DNA is all that survives: 51 bases in frame from base 1. Comment on this clone: No antigen is known for it. Per-nucleotide qualities are absent, and no much larger clonotype sits a single base away.

The TCR sequence derives from a person aged 18 to 59 who received the Ad26.COV2.S COVID-19 vaccine or a placebo. The chain couples TRBV21-1 to TRBJ2-1; the DNA was not used to check the table's D call, TRBD2. TRBV21-1 is deemed a pseudogene. The starting material was peripheral blood, obtained in a trial of Ad26.COV2.S vaccine versus placebo. Read as DNA, the sequence is TGTGCCAGCAGCAAAAAATGCTGGCGGGAGACTTACAATGAGCAGTTCTTC. This yields the protein CASSKKCWRETYNEQFF.